This T cell receptor beta chain was obtained from a study of blood T cell repertoires in COVID-19. Across the study: Sites across the United States, Italy and Spain contributed samples from acute and convalescent COVID-19. The analysed material was cDNA or gDNA that came from T cells, B-cell-depleted T cells, or PBMCs.

Authors' methods: Amplification with reference gene primers provided the estimates of nucleated cell counts. Assay: immunoSEQ multiplex PCR; the TCRdb copy retains only in-frame clones and omits some. V and J calls and clone size are given by that table; D and trimming were obtained from the DNA. The data show 80,000 to 100,000 clones, with around 79% seen just once and roughly 15% held by the top ten. Trimming removed 2 bases at V and 10 bases at J, with 7 bases between. The CDR3 has 11 residues. Germline V CDR1 and CDR2: SGHNT, YYREEE (reference sequence). The J gene is TRBJ2-1, the V gene TRBV5-4, with TRBD2 as a possible D gene (5 bases). The clonotype originates from a human donor in a cohort sampled during active COVID-19. Material for sequencing was peripheral blood. The CDR3 sequence is CASSLTGEQFF. CDR3 in DNA: TGTGCCAGCAGCTTAACGGGAGAGCAGTTCTTC.